These T cell receptor beta chains were read from a single sample in a study of human T cells and chemical hapten exposure. TCRdb independently ran MiXCR on the RACE reads; one entry per CDR3 protein. The table lists approximately 350,000 distinct CDR3 sequences, 5.5% to 8% of them singletons. Here the sequenced sample was whole blood, taken in connection with sensitization to the hapten diphenylcyclopropenone (DPC). These receptor sequences come from a woman aged 18-29 years with alopecia areata. Some clones in this sample may be carry-over from other donors' samples. The conserved cysteine and the conserved F or W are not part of the CDR3 here. Each record gives: V gene, J gene, CDR3 protein.

TRBV5-8	TRBJ2-3	ASSPTTAGPADTQY
TRBV20-1	TRBJ2-3	SARGLLDDEDTQY
TRBV4-2	TRBJ1-5	ASSQGTGVEQPQH
TRBV2	TRBJ2-3	ASSWWSTDTQY
TRBV7-2	TRBJ2-7	ASSLAGGRSYEQY
TRBV25-1	TRBJ2-3	ASSGASGGSDTQY
TRBV10-3	TRBJ1-6	AISPSGSPLH
TRBV18	TRBJ2-1	ASSPDRTYNEQF
TRBV29-1	TRBJ2-7	SVMSRHRGYEQY
TRBV7-2	TRBJ2-7	ASSLLAGGLKQEQY
TRBV7-2	TRBJ1-1	ASSHGTVRTEAF
TRBV7-9	TRBJ1-6	ASSPSQNSPLH
TRBV5-1	TRBJ2-5	ASSLASAGGLKTQY
TRBV6-1	TRBJ2-1	ASSQSLPRGYNEQF
TRBV14	TRBJ1-3	ASSQVKDTLGNTIY
TRBV10-3	TRBJ2-3	AISESASLNTDTQY
TRBV7-9	TRBJ1-1	ASSFLQENTEAF
TRBV6-5	TRBJ1-1	ASGPYGFEAF
TRBV11-1	TRBJ2-5	ASSPQGTAGTQY
TRBV7-9	TRBJ2-7	ASRSSGGQEQY
TRBV3-1	TRBJ1-2	ASSQDPRGNGYT
TRBV7-9	TRBJ1-1	ASSPPVVEAF
TRBV3-1	TRBJ1-1	ASSEGTGRAF
TRBV4-2	TRBJ2-7	ASSQDRPGLPPEQY
TRBV7-2	TRBJ2-3	ASSMGLDTQY
TRBV12-3/TRBV12-4	TRBJ2-3	ASSPERTDTQY
TRBV19	TRBJ2-7	ASSMAGISYEQY
TRBV7-9	TRBJ2-1	ASSLGQGLGNEQF
TRBV7-2	TRBJ2-1	ASSAGLAGASYNEQF
TRBV7-8	TRBJ1-5	ASSSGHPDSNQPQH
TRBV18	TRBJ2-1	ASSPRINPDNEQF
TRBV5-5	TRBJ2-7	ASSLSVSGSYEQY
TRBV7-2	TRBJ1-1	ASSLVLQGKEAF
TRBV2	TRBJ2-7	ASSLFGGPYEQY
TRBV14	TRBJ1-3	ASSQEVPWSSGNTIY
TRBV28	TRBJ1-2	ASTFTDRGHT
TRBV7-2	TRBJ2-3	ASSPRRGGGAFTDTQY
TRBV15	TRBJ2-7	ATSIGTGSYEQY
TRBV7-2	TRBJ2-1	ASSSPTSLADEQF
TRBV10-2	TRBJ1-2	ASSEPHRDHGYT
TRBV6-4	TRBJ2-3	ASSEGHTITDTQY
TRBV2	TRBJ2-1	ASTRDGPRDEQF
TRBV5-6	TRBJ1-4	ASSRGTGGLSYEKLF
TRBV6-6	TRBJ2-7	ASSSQYDEQY
TRBV29-1	TRBJ1-1	SVDRSDTEAF
TRBV20-1	TRBJ1-1	SAGGQGVTEAF
TRBV12-3/TRBV12-4	TRBJ1-2	ASTLQMFDGYT
TRBV6-4	TRBJ2-3	ASSDAASGGETPDTQY